These 26 T cell receptor beta chains originate from one sample sequenced in a study. TCRdb called the 5' RACE reads again in MiXCR, with one record for every CDR3 protein. The sample contains 20,000 to 25,000 distinct CDR3 sequences, more than 30% of which appear only once. The sample taken for sequencing was tumor-infiltrating naive CD4+ T cells sorted from the breast tumor. Subset specified: naive CD4+ T cells, CD4+CD45RA+CD25-. The receptors come from a female donor with breast cancer.

Within the sample, this clonotype is medium-sized. The rearrangement links TRBV7-9 to TRBJ2-7; 12 nucleotides match TRBD2. The trim removed 5 bases at V and 4 bases at J, leaving 3 bases unmatched. This CDR3 has 14 residues. Germline V lookup: CDR1 SEHNR, CDR2 FQNEAQ (reference sequence). The CDR3 nucleotides are TGTGCCAGCAGCCCAGGGACTAGCGGGTACGAGCAGTACTTC. Translating gives CASSPGTSGYEQYF.

With respect to this clonotype: One base away lies a much larger clone, so this may be a sequencing read error. The chain recombines TRBV7-3 with TRBJ2-3; D not certain. Per the germline V gene, CDR1 is SGHTA and CDR2 is FQGTGA. This CDR3 contains 13 residues. Written as DNA, the CDR3 is TGTGCCAGCAGCCCTGGGAACACAGATGCGCAGTATTTT. It encodes CASSPGNTDAQYF.

A few counts support this clonotype. The chain carries TRBV6-6 and TRBJ2-7; 9 bases are a match to TRBD1. V shed 4 bases and J 3 bases; nucleotides not matched to a gene: 4. The CDR3 spans 14 residues. Germline CDR1 reads MNHNY; CDR2 reads SVGAGI (reference sequence). The CDR3 sequence is CASSSPGQGYEQYF. CDR3 nucleotides: TGTGCCAGCAGTTCCCCGGGACAGGGCTACGAGCAGTACTTC.

In nucleotides, the CDR3 is TGTGCCAGCAGTGAAGCGGGCCTCGGGAATGAGCAGTTCTTC. It codes for CASSEAGLGNEQFF. V usage is TRBV6-1 and J usage is TRBJ2-1; no firm D call. The CDR3 totals 14 residues. The germline V and J ends were trimmed by 0 bases and 7 bases, with 10 bases remaining between them. Germline V gene sequence: CDR1 MNHNS, CDR2 SASEGT.

V and J are TRBV10-3 and TRBJ2-7, with 7 bases identical to TRBD2. This CDR3 is 18 amino acids long. Looked up from germline, CDR1 is ENHRY and CDR2 is SYGVKD. The V and J ends lost 3 bases and 0 bases, in that order; junction bases with no gene match: 14. Here the CDR3 reads CAISDPGLETTSSYEQYF. Here the CDR3 DNA reads TGTGCCATCAGTGACCCCGGACTAGAAACCACTAGCTCCTACGAGCAGTACTTC.

This clonotype was detected ten times or more. The chain recombines TRBV6-5 with TRBJ1-6, with TRBD1 as a possible D gene (5 bases). The CDR3 sequence is 15 residues long. Germline V gives CDR1 MNHEY, CDR2 SVGAGI. V was clipped by 3 bases and J by 6 bases, with 12 bases between them. CDR3 in amino acids: CASSYEGRINSPLHF. CDR3 DNA sequence: TGTGCCAGCAGTTATGAGGGACGGATTAATTCACCCCTCCACTTT.

The chain joins TRBV29-1 to TRBJ2-7; D may be TRBD1 (5 bases). Germline V lookup: CDR1 SQVTM, CDR2 ANQGSEA. V lost 4 bases and J 2 bases, leaving 9 bases between the germline ends. CDR3 length: 12 amino acids. CDR3 DNA: TGCAGCGTTGGAGACAGACCCTACGAGCAGTACTTC. It encodes CSVGDRPYEQYF.

This clonotype was seen only a few times. The chain recombines TRBV12-3 or TRBV12-4 with TRBJ1-4; 11 nucleotides line up with TRBD1. With 3 bases clipped from V and 10 bases from J, the junction kept 4 bases outside the gene matches. The CDR3 is 14 residues long. CDR3 loop: CASSLGTGGGKLFF. The DNA for the CDR3 is TGTGCCAGCAGTTTGGGGACAGGGGGAGGAAAACTGTTTTTT.

The rearrangement links TRBV6-6 to TRBJ1-5; a weak D match, TRBD1 (5 bases). Per the germline V gene, CDR1 is MNHNY and CDR2 is SVGAGI (reference sequence). V dropped 6 bases and J dropped 2 bases, with 11 bases sitting between them. The CDR3 has 14 amino acids. The chain's CDR3 is CASSKQAGNQPQHF. The CDR3 DNA sequence: TGTGCCAGCAGCAAACAGGCGGGCAATCAGCCCCAGCATTTT.

This clonotype was seen many times. The chain combines TRBV20-1 with TRBJ1-1; D gene uncertain. Germline V CDR1 and CDR2: DFQATT, SNEGSKA (reference sequence). V was shortened by 6 bases and J by 1 base, with 9 bases between the two germline ends. There are 12 residues in the CDR3. The CDR3 sequence: CSATSQNTEAFF. CDR3 sequence (DNA): TGCAGTGCCACCAGTCAGAACACTGAAGCTTTCTTT.

The table lists this clonotype with many counts. The rearrangement uses TRBV5-1 and TRBJ1-1, with a possible D match to TRBD1 (6 bases). Trimming removed 4 bases at V and 7 bases at J, with 11 bases between. Germline values: CDR1 SGHRS, CDR2 YFSETQ. This CDR3 is built from 12 residues. CDR3 protein: CASSAGGGEAFF. The CDR3 nucleotides are TGCGCCAGCAGCGCGGGAGGGGGTGAAGCTTTCTTT.

A remark on this clonotype: This may come from a read error, since a much larger clone is one base off. In nucleotides, the CDR3 is TGTGCCAGCAGCTGGACGGGACTCCTACACAATGAGCAGTTCTTC. It encodes CASSWTGLLHNEQFF. The chain is built from TRBV5-6 and TRBJ2-1, with D possibly being TRBD2 (6 bases). This CDR3 has 15 residues. The ends were cut back, 3 bases at V and 5 bases at J, with 15 bases in the middle. The germline V gene has CDR1 SGHDT and CDR2 YYEEEE.

V and J are TRBV20-1 and TRBJ1-6, with D possibly matching TRBD1 (5 bases). Germline-derived CDR1 and CDR2 are DFQATT and SNEGSKA (reference sequence). V lost 2 bases, J lost 8 bases, and 16 bases lay in between. CDR3 length: 15 amino acids. The CDR3 spells CSARSDSPYDSPLHF. The CDR3 bases are TGCAGTGCTAGATCCGACAGTCCATATGATTCACCCCTCCACTTT.

Worth noting for this clonotype: This sequence may be a read error, since a much larger clone differs from it by one base. The genes are TRBV7-9 and TRBJ2-1; D gene unclear. The CDR3 has 17 amino acids. V was pared by 5 bases and J by 8 bases, with 25 bases between. Germline V gene data show CDR1 as SEHNR and CDR2 as FQNEAQ (reference sequence). CDR3 nucleotide sequence: TGTGCCAGCAGCCCAAGGATAGCTTCTGGGCTGGGGTATGAGCAGTTCTTC. Amino acid sequence: CASSPRIASGLGYEQFF. Together with reference TRBV7-9 and TRBJ2-1, the CDR3 gives the full variable domain: DTGVSQNPRHKITKRGQNVTFRCDPISEHNRLYWYRQTLGQGPEFLTYFQNEAQLEKSRLLSDRFSAERPKGSFSTLEIQRTEQGDSAMYLCASSPRIASGLGYEQFFGPGTRLTVL.

The rearrangement links TRBV27 to TRBJ2-1; 7 bases map to TRBD2. The germline CDR1 and CDR2 sequences are MNHEY and SMNVEV (reference sequence). CDR3 length: 20 amino acids. V gave up 6 bases and J gave up 0 bases; unmatched junction bases: 20. CDR3 bases: TGTGCCAGCAGACGCGACTCGTCTAGCGGACTCCCCCGCTCCTACAATGAGCAGTTCTTC. Its protein is CASRRDSSSGLPRSYNEQFF.

In the case of this clonotype: A single base separates this from a much larger clone, so it may be a read error. This chain connects TRBV11-2 to TRBJ2-4; 12 bases are a match to TRBD2. This CDR3 contains 14 residues. With 8 bases clipped from V and 8 bases from J, the junction kept 7 bases outside the gene matches. Germline values: CDR1 SGHAT, CDR2 FQNNGV. The CDR3 nucleotides read TGTGCCAGCGGCCTAGCGGGAGGGCTTGACATTCAGTACTTC. It specifies CASGLAGGLDIQYF.

Details on this clonotype: The conserved final phenylalanine or tryptophan is absent from the CDR3, which likely points to a read error. The gene calls are TRBV20-1 and TRBJ1-6, with D unclear. The CDR3 has 16 amino acids. The V gene's germline CDR1 is DFQATT and CDR2 SNEGSKA (reference sequence). The ends were cut back, 5 bases at V and 6 bases at J, with 20 bases in the middle. The CDR3 DNA sequence: TGCAGTGCTCAAAGTGTCCAGGCAGGCTGTAATTCACCCCTCCACTCT. Residues: CSAQSVQAGCNSPLHS.

The V and J genes are TRBV20-1 and TRBJ2-1, with TRBD2 matching over 10 bases. The CDR3 is 15 residues long. After removal of 0 bases from V and 7 bases from J, the junction contained 6 bases not matched to a gene. Germline V lookup: CDR1 DFQATT, CDR2 SNEGSKA (reference sequence). CDR3 residues: CSARDHSGRKNEQFF. In DNA form, the CDR3 reads TGCAGTGCTAGAGACCATAGCGGGAGGAAGAATGAGCAGTTCTTC.

This clonotype was seen ten or more times. The gene calls are TRBV29-1 and TRBJ2-7, with D unclear. The germline gives CDR1 SQVTM, CDR2 ANQGSEA. This CDR3 contains 11 residues. V was pared by 6 bases and J by 6 bases, with 12 bases between. CDR3: CSVKTRSEQYF. CDR3 bases: TGCAGCGTGAAGACACGGTCCGAGCAGTACTTC.

The rearrangement joins TRBV28 to TRBJ1-1; D ambiguous. CDR1 MDHEN and CDR2 SYDVKM come from the germline V gene. Trimming removed 5 bases at V and 0 bases at J, with 7 bases between. The CDR3 extends over 13 amino acids. The CDR3 nucleotides read TGTGCCAGCAGTCAGCTAGTGAACACTGAAGCTTTCTTT. Protein product: CASSQLVNTEAFF.

This clonotype was detected ten times or more. The chain links TRBV28 to TRBJ1-5; 7 nucleotides line up with TRBD1. Germline lookup yields CDR1 MDHEN and CDR2 SYDVKM. This CDR3 comprises 16 residues. V was pared by 3 bases and J by 2 bases, with 7 bases of the junction left unmatched. DNA of the CDR3: TGTGCCAGCAGTTTCCCCCGGACAGGCGGCAATCAGCCCCAGCATTTT. Translation gives CASSFPRTGGNQPQHF.

This clonotype has ten or more counts. The chain carries TRBV5-1 and TRBJ2-5, with a possible D match to TRBD1 (6 bases). Germline lookup yields CDR1 SGHRS and CDR2 YFSETQ. CDR3 length: 15 amino acids. Trimming pared 1 base from V and 1 base from J, leaving 11 bases between. The CDR3: CASSLRRTAQETQYF. The CDR3 DNA sequence: TGCGCCAGCAGCTTGAGAAGGACAGCCCAAGAGACCCAGTACTTC.

The rearrangement joins TRBV9 to TRBJ1-3; D remains unclear. Germline V lookup: CDR1 SGDLS, CDR2 YYNGEE. The CDR3 is 15 residues long. The V gene lost 0 bases and the J gene lost 2 bases, with 9 bases spanning the gap. CDR3 sequence: CASSVAGEPGNTIYF. Here the CDR3 DNA reads TGTGCCAGCAGCGTAGCGGGCGAGCCTGGAAACACCATATATTTT.

This chain connects TRBV20-1 to TRBJ2-1; 7 bases map to TRBD2. CDR1 and CDR2 (germline): DFQATT, SNEGSKA (reference sequence). CDR3 length equals 13 residues. Here the CDR3 DNA reads TGCAGCCAAAGCGGGGTCTCCTACAATGAGCAGTTCTTC. This translates into CSQSGVSYNEQFF.

This chain connects TRBV30 to TRBJ2-7; TRBD1 might be the D (6 bases). Trimming left V 0 bases short and J 4 bases short, with 10 bases between. CDR1 is GTSNPN and CDR2 is SVGIG in the germline V gene (reference sequence). CDR3 length equals 13 residues. CDR3 loop: CAWSVWQGYEQYF. The CDR3 region has the DNA TGTGCCTGGAGTGTTTGGCAGGGGTACGAGCAGTACTTC.

This clonotype has a handful of counts. The chain links TRBV6-1 to TRBJ1-4; maybe TRBD1 (6 bases). The CDR3 spans 16 residues. Trimming took off 3 bases at V and 3 bases at J, with 14 bases between the two ends. Germline V gene lookup returns CDR1 MNHNS and CDR2 SASEGT. CDR3 sequence (DNA): TGTGCCAGCAGTGATTCCTACGGGGGCTCTAATGAAAAACTGTTTTTT. Translated, it gives CASSDSYGGSNEKLFF.